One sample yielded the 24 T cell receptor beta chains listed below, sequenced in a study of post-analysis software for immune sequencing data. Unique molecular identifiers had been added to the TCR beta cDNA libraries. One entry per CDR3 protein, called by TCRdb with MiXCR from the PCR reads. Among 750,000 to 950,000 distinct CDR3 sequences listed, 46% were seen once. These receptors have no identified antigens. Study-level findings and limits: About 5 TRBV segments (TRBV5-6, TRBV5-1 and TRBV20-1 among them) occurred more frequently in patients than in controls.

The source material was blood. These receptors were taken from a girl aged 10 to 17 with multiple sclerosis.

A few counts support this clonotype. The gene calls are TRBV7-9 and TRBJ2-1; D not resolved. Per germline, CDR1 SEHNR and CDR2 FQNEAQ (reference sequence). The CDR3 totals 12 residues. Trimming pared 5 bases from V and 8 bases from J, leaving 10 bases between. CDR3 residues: CASSPTWDEQFF. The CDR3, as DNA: TGTGCCAGCAGCCCCACCTGGGATGAGCAGTTCTTC.

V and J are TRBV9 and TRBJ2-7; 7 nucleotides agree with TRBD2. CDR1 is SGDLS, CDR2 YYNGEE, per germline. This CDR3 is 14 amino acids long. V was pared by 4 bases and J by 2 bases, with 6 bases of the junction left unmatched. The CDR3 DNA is TGTGCCAGCAGCCCCCGCGGGAGACCCTACGAGCAGTACTTC. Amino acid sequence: CASSPRGRPYEQYF.

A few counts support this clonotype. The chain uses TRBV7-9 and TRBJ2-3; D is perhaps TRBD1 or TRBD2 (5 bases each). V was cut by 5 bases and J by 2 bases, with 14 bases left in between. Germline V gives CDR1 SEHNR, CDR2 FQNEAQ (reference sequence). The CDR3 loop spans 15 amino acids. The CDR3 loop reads CASSPPGPHTDTQYF. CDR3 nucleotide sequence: TGTGCCAGCAGCCCGCCGGGACCACACACAGATACGCAGTATTTT. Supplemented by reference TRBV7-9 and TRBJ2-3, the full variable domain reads DTGVSQNPRHKITKRGQNVTFRCDPISEHNRLYWYRQTLGQGPEFLTYFQNEAQLEKSRLLSDRFSAERPKGSFSTLEIQRTEQGDSAMYLCASSPPGPHTDTQYFGPGTRLTVL.

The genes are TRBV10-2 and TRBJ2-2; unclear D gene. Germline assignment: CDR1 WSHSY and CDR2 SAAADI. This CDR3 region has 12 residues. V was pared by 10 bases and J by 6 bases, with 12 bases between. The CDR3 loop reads CATEFGAGELFF. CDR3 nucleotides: TGCGCCACCGAATTTGGGGCCGGGGAGCTGTTTTTT.

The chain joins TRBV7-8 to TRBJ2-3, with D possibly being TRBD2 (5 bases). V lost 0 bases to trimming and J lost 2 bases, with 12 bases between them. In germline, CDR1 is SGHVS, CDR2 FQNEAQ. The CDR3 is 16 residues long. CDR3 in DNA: TGTGCCAGCAGCTTAGCGCGGGTAGCGAACACAGATACGCAGTATTTT. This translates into CASSLARVANTDTQYF.

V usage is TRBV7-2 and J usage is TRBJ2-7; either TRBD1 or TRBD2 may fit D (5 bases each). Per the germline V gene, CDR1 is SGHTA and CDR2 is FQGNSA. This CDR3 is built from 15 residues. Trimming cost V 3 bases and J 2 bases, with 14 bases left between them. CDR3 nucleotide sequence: TGTGCCAGCAGCTTTTTTGGGACGTTTCCCTACGAGCAGTACTTC. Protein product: CASSFFGTFPYEQYF.

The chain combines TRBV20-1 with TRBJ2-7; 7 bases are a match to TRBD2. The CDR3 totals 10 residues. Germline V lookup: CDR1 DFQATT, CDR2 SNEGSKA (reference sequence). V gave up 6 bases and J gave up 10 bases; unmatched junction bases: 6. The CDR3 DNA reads TGCAGTGCGGGGGGGGAGTCCCAGTACTTC. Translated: CSAGGESQYF.

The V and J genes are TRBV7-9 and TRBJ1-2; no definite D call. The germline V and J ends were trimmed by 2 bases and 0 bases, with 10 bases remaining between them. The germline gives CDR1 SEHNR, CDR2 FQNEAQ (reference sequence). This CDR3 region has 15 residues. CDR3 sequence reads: CASSLPGEANYGYTF. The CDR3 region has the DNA TGTGCCAGCAGCTTACCGGGTGAAGCTAACTATGGCTACACCTTC.

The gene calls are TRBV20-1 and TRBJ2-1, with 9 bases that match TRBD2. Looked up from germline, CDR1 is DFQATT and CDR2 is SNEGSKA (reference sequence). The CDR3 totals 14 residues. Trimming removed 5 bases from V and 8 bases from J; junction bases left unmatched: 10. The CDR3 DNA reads TGCAGTGCTCTCGGGACTAGCATTACGGATGAGCAGTTCTTC. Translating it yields CSALGTSITDEQFF.

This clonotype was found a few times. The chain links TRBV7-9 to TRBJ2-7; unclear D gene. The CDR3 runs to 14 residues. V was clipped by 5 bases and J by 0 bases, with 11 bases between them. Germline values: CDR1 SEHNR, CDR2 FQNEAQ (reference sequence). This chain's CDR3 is CASSHPLSSYEQYF. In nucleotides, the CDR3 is TGTGCCAGCAGCCACCCGTTGAGCTCCTACGAGCAGTACTTC.

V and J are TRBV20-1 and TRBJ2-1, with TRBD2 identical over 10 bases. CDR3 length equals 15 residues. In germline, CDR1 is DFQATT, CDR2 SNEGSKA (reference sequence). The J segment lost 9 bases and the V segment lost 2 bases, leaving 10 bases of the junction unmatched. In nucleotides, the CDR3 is TGCAGTGCTAGAACTGGGCTAGCGGGAGATGGTGAGCAGTTCTTC. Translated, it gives CSARTGLAGDGEQFF.

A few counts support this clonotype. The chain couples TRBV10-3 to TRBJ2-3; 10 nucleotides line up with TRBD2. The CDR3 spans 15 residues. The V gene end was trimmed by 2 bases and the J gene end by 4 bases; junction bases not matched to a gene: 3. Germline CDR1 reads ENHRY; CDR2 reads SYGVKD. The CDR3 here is CAISESGRGPDTQYF. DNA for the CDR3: TGTGCCATCAGTGAGAGCGGGAGGGGGCCAGATACGCAGTATTTT.

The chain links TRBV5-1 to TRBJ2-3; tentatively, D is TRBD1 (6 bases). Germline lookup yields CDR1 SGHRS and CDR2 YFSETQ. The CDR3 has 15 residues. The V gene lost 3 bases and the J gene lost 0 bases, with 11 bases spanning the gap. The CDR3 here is CASSSQTGSTDTQYF. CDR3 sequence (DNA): TGCGCCAGCAGCTCCCAGACAGGAAGCACAGATACGCAGTATTTT.

This chain's CDR3 is CSANLRDTHEQYF. CDR3 nucleotides: TGCAGCGCAAACCTTCGGGACACCCACGAGCAGTACTTC. The chain links TRBV29-1 to TRBJ2-7; weak D call: TRBD1 (6 bases). Trimming shortened V by 7 bases and J by 5 bases, and 18 bases separated the two germline ends. The CDR3 consists of 13 residues. Germline loops: CDR1 SQVTM, CDR2 ANQGSEA.

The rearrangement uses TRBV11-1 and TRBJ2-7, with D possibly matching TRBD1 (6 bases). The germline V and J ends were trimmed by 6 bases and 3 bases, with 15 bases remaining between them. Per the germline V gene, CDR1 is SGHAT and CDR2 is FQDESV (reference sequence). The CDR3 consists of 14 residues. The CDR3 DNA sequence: TGTGCCAGCAGTATCCGGGACATAATCTACGAGCAGTACTTC. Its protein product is CASSIRDIIYEQYF.

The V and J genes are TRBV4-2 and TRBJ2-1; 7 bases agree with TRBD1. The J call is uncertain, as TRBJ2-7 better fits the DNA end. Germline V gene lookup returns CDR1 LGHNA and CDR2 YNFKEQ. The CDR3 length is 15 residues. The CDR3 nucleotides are TGTGCCAGCAGCCAAGGGGAAGGGGGCCAGCGCGAGCAGTACTTC. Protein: CASSQGEGGQREQYF.

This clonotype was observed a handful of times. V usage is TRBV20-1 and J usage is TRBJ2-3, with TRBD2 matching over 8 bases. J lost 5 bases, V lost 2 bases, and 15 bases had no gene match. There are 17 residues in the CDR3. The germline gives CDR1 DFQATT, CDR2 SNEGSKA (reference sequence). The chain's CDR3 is CSARPSGGGTIGDTQYF. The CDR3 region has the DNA TGCAGTGCTAGACCTTCGGGGGGGGGGACAATCGGAGATACGCAGTATTTT.

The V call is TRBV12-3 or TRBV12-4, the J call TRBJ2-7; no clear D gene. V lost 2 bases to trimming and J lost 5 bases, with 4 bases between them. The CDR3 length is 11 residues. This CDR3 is CASSLFDEQYF. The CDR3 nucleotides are TGTGCCAGCAGTTTATTCGACGAGCAGTACTTC.

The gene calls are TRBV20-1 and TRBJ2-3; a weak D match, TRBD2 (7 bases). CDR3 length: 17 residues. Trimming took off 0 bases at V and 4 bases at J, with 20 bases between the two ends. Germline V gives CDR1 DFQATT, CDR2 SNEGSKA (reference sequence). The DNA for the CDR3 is TGCAGTGCTAGAGATGGTGTCGGGGGAGGGGGTCCAGATACGCAGTATTTT. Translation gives CSARDGVGGGGPDTQYF.

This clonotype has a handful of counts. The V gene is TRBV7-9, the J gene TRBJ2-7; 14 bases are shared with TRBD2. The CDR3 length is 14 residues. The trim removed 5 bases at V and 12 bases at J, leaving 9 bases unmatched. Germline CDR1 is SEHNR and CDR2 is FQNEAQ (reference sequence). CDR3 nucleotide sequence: TGTGCCAGCAGCCCCGGGACTAGCGGGAGAACTTCGTACTTC. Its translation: CASSPGTSGRTSYF. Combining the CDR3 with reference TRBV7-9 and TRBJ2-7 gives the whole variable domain DTGVSQNPRHKITKRGQNVTFRCDPISEHNRLYWYRQTLGQGPEFLTYFQNEAQLEKSRLLSDRFSAERPKGSFSTLEIQRTEQGDSAMYLCASSPGTSGRTSYFGPGTRLTVT.

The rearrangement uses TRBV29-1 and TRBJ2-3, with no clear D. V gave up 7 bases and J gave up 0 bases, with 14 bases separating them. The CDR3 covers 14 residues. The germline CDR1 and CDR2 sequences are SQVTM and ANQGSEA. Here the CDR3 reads CSATRGLSTDTQYF. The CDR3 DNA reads TGCAGCGCTACTCGAGGCCTTAGCACAGATACGCAGTATTTT.

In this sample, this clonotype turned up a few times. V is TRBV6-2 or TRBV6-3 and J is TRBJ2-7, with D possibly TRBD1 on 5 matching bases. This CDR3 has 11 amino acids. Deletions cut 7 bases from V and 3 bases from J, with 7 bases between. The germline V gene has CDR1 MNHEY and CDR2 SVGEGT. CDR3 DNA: TGTGCCAGCATTCAGGGCTACGAGCAGTACTTC. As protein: CASIQGYEQYF.

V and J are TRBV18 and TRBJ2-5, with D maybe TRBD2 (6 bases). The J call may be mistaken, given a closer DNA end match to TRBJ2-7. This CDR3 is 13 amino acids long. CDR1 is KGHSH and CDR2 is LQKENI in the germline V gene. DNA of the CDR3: TGTGCCAGCTCACCACAGTCGGGGGACGAGCAGTACTTC. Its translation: CASSPQSGDEQYF.

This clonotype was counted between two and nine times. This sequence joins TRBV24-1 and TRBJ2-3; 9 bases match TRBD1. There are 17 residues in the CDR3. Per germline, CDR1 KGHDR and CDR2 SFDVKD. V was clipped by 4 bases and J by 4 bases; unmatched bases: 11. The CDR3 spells CATSDGGTGFLSDTQYF. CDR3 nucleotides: TGTGCCACCAGTGACGGCGGGACAGGGTTTCTATCAGATACGCAGTATTTT.